This TCR beta chain is drawn from a study of cytomegalovirus exposure and HLA in healthy donors. Study-level results: It was likely that a cluster of highly shared sequence variants was a sequencing artifact. Further analysis, carried out later, found HLA-associated TCR beta chains more clonally expanded than equally common other chains.

PCR involved 60 Vbeta and 13 Jbeta primers. Method: immunoSEQ multiplex PCR; TCRdb's copy keeps in-frame clones and lacks some. The sample includes fewer than 150,000 clones, 70% to 80% of them seen just once. Comment on this clone: Its antigen is still unknown.

The ends lost 4 bases at V and 3 bases at J; junction bases unmatched: 6. CDR1 is MDHEN and CDR2 is SYDVKM in the germline V gene. The CDR3 covers 15 residues. This TCR derives from a man aged 50-59 years in good health and CMV-seronegative. The specimen sequenced was PBMCs. The chain carries TRBV28 and TRBJ2-7; 10 bases align to TRBD1. For the CDR3, the DNA is TGTGCCAGCAGTTCATCCGGGACAGGGGACTACGAGCAGTACTTC. It specifies CASSSSGTGDYEQYF.